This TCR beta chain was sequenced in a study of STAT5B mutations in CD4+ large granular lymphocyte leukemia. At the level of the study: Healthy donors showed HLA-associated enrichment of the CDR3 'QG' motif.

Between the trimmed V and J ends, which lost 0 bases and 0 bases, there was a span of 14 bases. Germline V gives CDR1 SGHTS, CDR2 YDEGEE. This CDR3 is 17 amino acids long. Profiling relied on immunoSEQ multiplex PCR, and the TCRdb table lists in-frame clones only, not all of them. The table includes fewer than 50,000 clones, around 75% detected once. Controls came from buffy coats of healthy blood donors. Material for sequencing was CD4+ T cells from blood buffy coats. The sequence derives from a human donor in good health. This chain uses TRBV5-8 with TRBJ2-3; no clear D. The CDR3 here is CASSLEVLSVSTDTQYF. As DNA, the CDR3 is TGTGCCAGCAGCTTGGAGGTTCTCTCTGTTAGCACAGATACGCAGTATTTT.